Sequencing of this TCR beta chain was carried out in a study of cytomegalovirus exposure and HLA in healthy donors. The wider study: One earlier analysis, a look at 150 million to 200 million T cells, found some 110 million unique TCR beta sequences.

This PCR relied on a set of 60 Vbeta primers and 13 Jbeta primers. The table came from immunoSEQ multiplex PCR; TCRdb's copy has only in-frame clones and leaves some out. Its table lists 35,000 to 45,000 clones. This CDR3 is 13 amino acids long. Germline CDR1 SGHDT, CDR2 YYEEEE. The V gene lost 0 bases and the J gene lost 3 bases, with 6 bases spanning the gap. This sequence was found in a male donor in good health and CMV-seronegative. The gene calls are TRBV5-6 and TRBJ1-2; no firm D call. The sequenced sample was PBMCs. In DNA, the CDR3 is TGTGCCAGCAGCTTGGCACAGCACTATGGCTACACCTTC. Protein product: CASSLAQHYGYTF. The full variable domain, rest sourced from reference TRBV5-6 and TRBJ1-2, is DAGVTQSPTHLIKTRGQQVTLRCSPKSGHDTVSWYQQALGQGPQFIFQYYEEEERQRGNFPDRFSGHQFPNYSSELNVNALLLGDSALYLCASSLAQHYGYTFGSGTRLTVV.